These T cell receptor beta chains were read from a single sample in a study of blood T cell repertoires in COVID-19. Sequencing was performed with immunoSEQ multiplex PCR; in TCRdb, only in-frame clones are kept and a portion is missing. The data show 60,000 to 65,000 clones, with around 79% seen just once and around a sixth held by the top ten. The source material was peripheral blood. The receptors shown here come from a man in his 60s with acute or convalescent COVID-19. The conserved cysteine and the conserved F or W are not part of the CDR3 here. A D gene is named only where the DNA matches it firmly.

d_call	v_call	cdr3_aa
TRBD1	TRBV7-3	ASSAGTVNSPLH
TRBD2	TRBV5-1	ASSLEGSGRYNEQF
-	TRBV28	ASGELREAF
-	TRBV7-8	ASRQGVHYEQY
-	TRBV30	AWSPENTIY
-	TRBV19	ASRGRQVLDTQY
TRBD2	TRBV10-3	ATSGTSLNEQF
TRBD2	TRBV4-1	ASSQVGSGSDIQY
-	TRBV2	ASIRGGGYNEQF
-	TRBV27	ASSLRPRANNEQF
-	TRBV27	ASSSYRWGDQY
-	TRBV24-1	ATSATTQGKLF